The source of this T cell receptor (beta chain) is a study of CD4 T cell repertoires in COVID-19. Study-level findings and limits: Two or all three memory subsets shared several highly expanded SARS-CoV-2-reactive clonotypes. Some SARS-CoV-2 clonotypes, between roughly 7 and 27%, recurred in SARS-CoV and/or HKU1 cultures.

Trimming took 1 base from V and 3 from J, leaving 13 bases between them. CDR1 SGHDT and CDR2 YYEEEE come from the germline V gene. The CDR3 length is 15 residues. The sample holds one count of this clone. The antigen is unknown. Some clones are missing from TCRdb's copy, which holds only in-frame ones; the method was immunoSEQ multiplex PCR. The sample has some 71,000 clones, roughly four fifths seen once; the top ten hold roughly 0.5%. This chain uses TRBV5-6 with TRBJ2-5; D gene ambiguous. Sequencing was performed on CD4+ T cells from peripheral blood, taken after recovery from COVID-19. The receptor was isolated from a human donor who had COVID-19. The CDR3 sequence is CASSLSWAFKETQYF. CDR3 DNA: TGTGCCAGCAGCTTGTCGTGGGCGTTCAAAGAGACCCAGTACTTC.